This TCR beta chain was observed in a study of blood T cell repertoires in COVID-19. Turning to the study itself: Specimens from acute and convalescent COVID-19 originated in the United States, Italy and Spain. T cells, B-cell-depleted T cells, or PBMCs supplied cDNA or gDNA.

The CDR3 length is 13 residues. Germline V gene lookup returns CDR1 SGHTA and CDR2 FQGNSA. Deletions cut 1 base from V and 3 bases from J, with 7 bases between. As handled by the study authors: The assay estimated nucleated cells by amplifying reference gene primers. Assay: immunoSEQ multiplex PCR; the TCRdb copy retains only in-frame clones and omits some. From that table come the V and J calls and clone size; the DNA was used to work out D and trimming. The sample consists of about 230,000 clones, over 80% of them appearing once. This clonotype was sampled from a middle-aged man with acute or convalescent COVID-19. Sequencing was carried out using peripheral blood. The chain couples TRBV7-2 to TRBJ2-7; D may be TRBD1 (6 bases). The CDR3 protein is CASSLGQDYEQYF. CDR3 sequence (DNA): TGTGCCAGCAGCTTAGGACAGGACTACGAGCAGTACTTC.